The 14 T cell receptor beta chains listed next were all sequenced from one sample in a study of OX40 agonist ivuxolimab in advanced cancers. TCRdb's table, derived via immunoSEQ multiplex PCR, lists solely in-frame clones and lacks some. Found here are more than 50,000 clones, 86% of them singletons; the top ten hold around 0.6%. The source was CD4+ or CD8+ T cells sorted from blood, collected in a trial of the OX40 agonist ivuxolimab. Receptors originate from an adult with an advanced solid tumor such as melanoma, head and neck, liver or kidney cancer.

V gene TRBV5-1 combines with J gene TRBJ2-1; 7 bases are a match to TRBD2. Germline loops: CDR1 SGHRS, CDR2 YFSETQ. V shed 0 bases and J 5 bases; nucleotides not matched to a gene: 8. The CDR3 runs 16 residues. The CDR3 DNA reads TGCGCCAGCAGCTTGGAAGCGGGGTTGGGTAACAATGAGCAGTTCTTC. Its translation: CASSLEAGLGNNEQFF.

This sequence joins TRBV2 and TRBJ2-3; 8 bases fit TRBD1. CDR3 length equals 13 residues. Germline V lookup: CDR1 SNHLY, CDR2 FYNNEI. J gave up 4 bases and V 9 bases, and 6 bases lay outside the gene matches. The CDR3 nucleotides are TGTGCCAGTGCAGAACAGGGGGCAGATACGCAGTATTTT. Its translation: CASAEQGADTQYF.

The V gene is TRBV4-1, the J gene TRBJ1-5, with D hard to call. V lost 0 bases and J 0 bases, leaving 12 bases between the germline ends. Germline V gene sequence: CDR1 MGHRA, CDR2 YSYEKL. The CDR3 runs 17 residues. The CDR3, as DNA: TGCGCCAGCAGCCAAGAAGAAGCACAGTATAGCAATCAGCCCCAGCATTTT. This codes for CASSQEEAQYSNQPQHF.

The rearrangement joins TRBV5-1 to TRBJ2-7, with 7 positions matching TRBD1. The germline gives CDR1 SGHRS, CDR2 YFSETQ. J gave up 0 bases and V 8 bases, and 8 bases lay outside the gene matches. This CDR3 has 14 amino acids. The CDR3 DNA sequence: TGCGCCAGTCATTGGGACAGCAACTCCTACGAGCAGTACTTC. This gives the protein CASHWDSNSYEQYF.

The chain combines TRBV6-1 with TRBJ1-3, with 7 positions matching TRBD1. Germline trimming cut 4 bases from V and 3 bases from J; bases unmatched to any gene: 9. Per the germline V gene, CDR1 is MNHNS and CDR2 is SASEGT. The CDR3 is 16 amino acids. CDR3 bases: TGTGCCAGCAGTGGAAGAGGGGGCGGTGTTGGAAACACCATATATTTT. Translating it yields CASSGRGGGVGNTIYF.

The rearrangement links TRBV9 to TRBJ2-1, with TRBD2 matching over 8 bases. From germline, CDR1 is SGDLS and CDR2 YYNGEE. The CDR3 length is 15 residues. V was pared by 10 bases and J by 0 bases, with 9 bases of the junction left unmatched. As DNA, the CDR3 is TGTGCCTCAGCGGGGGAGGGGAGCTCCTACAATGAGCAGTTCTTC. It is translated as CASAGEGSSYNEQFF.

This sequence joins TRBV30 and TRBJ2-5, with D possibly matching TRBD2 (5 bases). CDR1 is GTSNPN and CDR2 is SVGIG in the germline V gene (reference sequence). Trimming cost V 0 bases and J 1 base, with 9 bases left between them. The CDR3 is made up of 14 amino acids. CDR3 sequence (DNA): TGTGCCTGGAGTGTTATCGGGGTCCAAGAGACCCAGTACTTC. This gives the protein CAWSVIGVQETQYF.

This clone was seen only a few times. The CDR3 region is CASSPRRDTEAFF. The CDR3 DNA reads as TGTGCCAGTAGTCCCCGACGGGACACTGAAGCTTTCTTT. The chain is built from TRBV19 and TRBJ1-1; D not resolved. Trimming removed 5 bases from V and 3 bases from J, with 10 bases in between. The V gene's germline CDR1 is LNHDA and CDR2 SQIVND (reference sequence). This CDR3 spans 13 amino acids.

The chain employs TRBV2 and TRBJ2-2; 8 nucleotides align to TRBD2. This CDR3 contains 15 residues. CDR1 is SNHLY, CDR2 FYNNEI, per germline. Trimming at V came to 4 bases and at J to 6 bases, leaving 7 bases not matched to a gene. The CDR3 region is CASSGGLASSGELFF. The CDR3 DNA follows: TGTGCCAGCAGTGGCGGACTAGCTTCATCCGGGGAGCTGTTTTTT. The whole variable domain, filled in from reference TRBV2 and TRBJ2-2, reads EPEVTQTPSHQVTQMGQEVILRCVPISNHLYFYWYRQILGQKVEFLVSFYNNEISEKSEIFDDQFSVERPDGSNFTLKIRSTKLEDSAMYFCASSGGLASSGELFFGEGSRLTVL.

This clone came up once. The chain joins TRBV29-1 to TRBJ2-1, with TRBD1 matching over 9 bases. CDR1 SQVTM and CDR2 ANQGSEA come from the germline V gene. The CDR3 loop spans 12 amino acids. Trimming removed 5 bases from V and 8 bases from J; junction bases left unmatched: 4. This CDR3 reads CSVPGQGDEQFF. The CDR3 bases are TGCAGCGTTCCGGGACAGGGAGATGAGCAGTTCTTC.

Comment on this clone: At the DNA level, this CDR3 is encoded by other sequences in the same sample as well. The chain is built from TRBV6-1 and TRBJ2-7; 7 bases are shared with TRBD1. There are 15 residues in the CDR3. J was trimmed by 2 bases and V by 4 bases; bases with no gene match: 8. From germline, CDR1 is MNHNS and CDR2 SASEGT. Written as DNA, the CDR3 is TGTGCCAGCAGTGGGCTGGGACAGTCAACCTACGAGCAGTACTTC. Translation gives CASSGLGQSTYEQYF.

The chain has TRBV19 and TRBJ1-4; D gene uncertain. The CDR3 loop spans 14 amino acids. CDR1 and CDR2 (germline): LNHDA, SQIVND (reference sequence). Trimming removed 6 bases at V and 5 bases at J, with 13 bases between. CDR3 sequence reads: CASSQDRSNEKLFF. The DNA of the CDR3 is TGTGCCAGTAGCCAGGACCGATCAAATGAAAAACTGTTTTTT.

The chain has TRBV7-3 and TRBJ2-2, with D perhaps TRBD1 (6 bases). The CDR3 runs 14 residues. The V gene's germline CDR1 is SGHTA and CDR2 FQGTGA. Between the trimmed V and J ends, which lost 5 bases and 7 bases, there was a span of 14 bases. CDR3 protein: CASSEQGAGGELFF. CDR3 in DNA: TGTGCCAGCAGCGAACAGGGTGCGGGCGGGGAGCTGTTTTTT.

This chain uses TRBV6-5 with TRBJ2-7; D is possibly TRBD2 (6 bases). V was cut by 2 bases and J by 0 bases, with 14 bases left in between. Germline V gene lookup returns CDR1 MNHEY and CDR2 SVGAGI. This CDR3 has 16 amino acids. The CDR3 DNA reads as TGTGCCAGCAGTTACACCGGGACTGCGAGCTCCTACGAGCAGTACTTC. It translates to CASSYTGTASSYEQYF.